These 27 T cell receptor beta chains were all obtained from the same sample, sequenced in a study of blood T cell repertoires in COVID-19. Sequencing was performed with immunoSEQ multiplex PCR; in TCRdb, only in-frame clones are kept and a portion is missing. The sample records 70,000 to 95,000 clones, approximately 78% being singletons. Sequenced: peripheral blood. These receptors came from a human donor in a cohort sampled during active COVID-19.

The chain is built from TRBV5-1 and TRBJ2-7, with a weak D call TRBD1 (5 bases). Trimming removed 0 bases from V and 4 bases from J, with 17 bases in between. Germline loops: CDR1 SGHRS, CDR2 YFSETQ. The CDR3 totals 16 residues. CDR3 sequence: CASSLVFRTITYEQYF. The CDR3 bases are TGCGCCAGCAGCTTGGTTTTCCGGACAATCACTTACGAGCAGTACTTC. The full variable domain, rest sourced from reference TRBV5-1 and TRBJ2-7, is KAGVTQTPRYLIKTRGQQVTLSCSPISGHRSVSWYQQTPGQGLQFLFEYFSETQRNKGNFPGRFSGRQFSNSRSEMNVSTLELGDSALYLCASSLVFRTITYEQYFGPGTRLTVT.

The chain joins TRBV27 to TRBJ2-2, with TRBD1 matching over 8 bases. V was pared by 3 bases and J by 4 bases, with 10 bases of the junction left unmatched. The CDR3 totals 17 residues. Germline assignment: CDR1 MNHEY and CDR2 SMNVEV (reference sequence). In nucleotides, the CDR3 is TGTGCCAGCAGTTTTCTCGTGACAGGGGATGGCACCGGGGAGCTGTTTTTT. Encoded protein: CASSFLVTGDGTGELFF.

The chain has TRBV3-1 (or the pseudogene TRBV3-2) and TRBJ1-6; 8 bases line up with TRBD1. Germline-derived CDR1 and CDR2 are LGHDT and YNNKEL (reference sequence). Trimming cost V 11 bases and J 6 bases; bases outside gene matches: 3. The CDR3 runs to 12 residues. CDR3 loop: CAGGTGNSPLHF. CDR3 DNA: TGTGCCGGAGGGACAGGTAATTCACCCCTCCACTTT.

The V gene is TRBV5-1, the J gene TRBJ1-2; 7 bases agree with TRBD1. The CDR3 contains 12 residues. Germline V lookup: CDR1 SGHRS, CDR2 YFSETQ. V dropped 7 bases and J dropped 2; count of bases not matched to a gene: 2. CDR3 loop: CASQGQNYGYTF. The DNA of the CDR3 is TGCGCCAGCCAGGGACAGAACTATGGCTACACCTTC.

This clone was detected only a few times. The chain links TRBV5-1 to TRBJ1-6; the D is unclear. Germline assignment: CDR1 SGHRS and CDR2 YFSETQ. This CDR3 has 15 amino acids. V shed 0 bases and J shed 0 bases, with 4 bases lying between them. The CDR3 bases are TGCGCCAGCAGCTTGGAGAGCTCCTATAATTCACCCCTCCACTTT. Its translation is CASSLESSYNSPLHF.

The CDR3 DNA follows: TGTGCCAGCAGTGAGAGGAGGGACACTGAAGCTTTCTTT. The encoded protein is CASSERRDTEAFF. This sequence joins TRBV2 and TRBJ1-1; D gene uncertain. The CDR3 runs 13 residues. CDR1 and CDR2 (germline): SNHLY, FYNNEI. Trimming took 3 bases from V and 3 from J, leaving 8 bases between them.

The rearrangement joins TRBV18 to TRBJ2-5, with TRBD1 matching 7 bases. There are 13 residues in the CDR3. Germline lookup yields CDR1 KGHSH and CDR2 LQKENI. V lost 3 bases and J lost 2; bases outside the gene matches: 0. In DNA form, the CDR3 reads TGTGCCAGCTCACCGGGACAGCAAGAGACCCAGTACTTC. Amino acids: CASSPGQQETQYF.

The V and J genes are TRBV7-6 and TRBJ2-7, with 7 nucleotides matching TRBD1. This CDR3 region has 15 residues. V lost 5 bases to trimming and J lost 7 bases; unmatched junction nucleotides: 14. Germline values: CDR1 SGHVS, CDR2 FNYEAQ. CDR3 region: CASSPKVTGVREQYF. The CDR3 coding sequence is TGTGCCAGCAGCCCTAAGGTCACAGGGGTTAGGGAGCAGTACTTC. The full variable domain, with the rest looked up from reference TRBV7-6 and TRBJ2-7, is GAGVSQSPRYKVTKRGQDVALRCDPISGHVSLYWYRQALGQGPEFLTYFNYEAQQDKSGLPNDRFSAERPEGSISTLTIQRTEQRDSAMYRCASSPKVTGVREQYFGPGTRLTVT.

This clone was seen only once. The CDR3 sequence: CATSDPSSGGANEQFF. The DNA of the CDR3 is TGTGCCACCAGTGATCCATCTAGCGGGGGGGCGAATGAGCAGTTCTTC. This sequence joins TRBV24-1 and TRBJ2-1, with TRBD2 matching over 12 bases. The CDR3 sequence is 16 residues long. The V gene's germline CDR1 is KGHDR and CDR2 SFDVKD. The V and J ends lost 3 bases and 7 bases, in that order; junction bases with no gene match: 6.

The V and J genes are TRBV9 and TRBJ2-5, with D perhaps matching TRBD2 (6 bases). The CDR3 is made up of 14 amino acids. V dropped 2 bases and J dropped 5 bases, with 13 bases sitting between them. Germline V gene lookup returns CDR1 SGDLS and CDR2 YYNGEE. CDR3 in DNA: TGTGCCAGCAGCGTTTGGGCTGGGGGGGAGACCCAGTACTTC. Protein product: CASSVWAGGETQYF.

The chain is built from TRBV3-1 (or the pseudogene TRBV3-2) and TRBJ2-3; no definite D call. Germline CDR1 LGHDT, CDR2 YNNKEL (reference sequence). This CDR3 contains 12 residues. Trimming left V 0 bases short and J 14 bases short, with 12 bases between. This CDR3 reads CASSQDARSRYF. CDR3 DNA sequence: TGTGCCAGCAGCCAAGATGCCCGGTCCCGGTATTTT.

This sequence joins TRBV16 and TRBJ2-7, with D possibly TRBD1 on 6 matching bases. Germline CDR1 reads KGHSY; CDR2 reads FQNENV. V lost 4 bases and J lost 5, with 15 bases in between. CDR3 length equals 14 residues. Written as DNA, the CDR3 is TGTGCCAGCAGCCCCCAGGGGAGTTCCCACGAGCAGTACTTC. This sequence encodes CASSPQGSSHEQYF.

The rearrangement links TRBV4-1 to TRBJ2-7; 11 bases line up with TRBD2. The CDR3 extends over 19 amino acids. V was pared by 1 base and J by 2 bases, with 13 bases of the junction left unmatched. Germline V lookup: CDR1 MGHRA, CDR2 YSYEKL. In DNA form, the CDR3 reads TGCGCCAGCAGCCAAGGGCCTAGCGGGGGGATCCTCATCCCCTACGAGCAGTACTTC. Translated: CASSQGPSGGILIPYEQYF.

This clone was detected only a few times. The CDR3: CASSGTGGFDYGYTF. The CDR3 DNA follows: TGCGCCAGCAGCGGAACAGGGGGTTTTGACTATGGCTACACCTTC. The chain uses TRBV4-1 and TRBJ1-2; the match to TRBD1 covers 8 bases. Germline CDR1 and CDR2: MGHRA and YSYEKL. The CDR3 runs to 15 residues. V lost 5 bases to trimming and J lost 3 bases; unmatched junction nucleotides: 8.

The J gene is TRBJ2-7, the V gene TRBV7-2; weak D call: TRBD2 (5 bases). The CDR3 consists of 15 residues. The germline V and J ends were trimmed by 0 bases and 2 bases, with 11 bases remaining between them. Per the germline V gene, CDR1 is SGHTA and CDR2 is FQGNSA. The CDR3 coding sequence is TGTGCCAGCAGCTTAGCTGGGCGGGTCCCCTACGAGCAGTACTTC. This encodes CASSLAGRVPYEQYF.

This clone was found once. This sequence joins TRBV25-1 and TRBJ2-5; 9 bases map to TRBD1. The CDR3 length is 14 residues. The V gene's germline CDR1 is MGHDK and CDR2 SYGVNS. J gave up 5 bases and V 10 bases, and 11 bases lay outside the gene matches. The CDR3 here is CATSLQGALETQYF. The CDR3 nucleotides are TGTGCCACCTCTTTACAGGGGGCTCTTGAGACCCAGTACTTC.

The rearrangement links TRBV30 to TRBJ1-5; D perhaps matches TRBD1 (6 bases). Germline-derived CDR1 and CDR2 are GTSNPN and SVGIG (reference sequence). This CDR3 contains 13 residues. Trimming pared 2 bases from V and 6 bases from J, leaving 11 bases between. CDR3 sequence (DNA): TGTGCCTGGAGTCATACAGGGACTCAGCCCCAGCATTTT. Its translation is CAWSHTGTQPQHF.

The chain couples TRBV27 to TRBJ1-2; the D gene is possibly TRBD1 (6 bases). The CDR3 runs 15 residues. Trimming took off 2 bases at V and 4 bases at J, with 14 bases between the two ends. Germline V gene data show CDR1 as MNHEY and CDR2 as SMNVEV (reference sequence). CDR3: CASSLKGGGGYGYTF. The CDR3, as DNA: TGTGCCAGCAGTTTAAAAGGGGGTGGGGGCTATGGCTACACCTTC.

The chain is built from TRBV30 and TRBJ2-1; 8 nucleotides match TRBD1. The CDR3 runs to 12 residues. The junction had 2 bases not matched to a gene; V was cut back by 0 bases and J by 10 bases. Looked up from germline, CDR1 is GTSNPN and CDR2 is SVGIG (reference sequence). In nucleotides, the CDR3 is TGTGCCTGGAGTGTACAGGGGGTGGAGCAGTTCTTC. Translated, it gives CAWSVQGVEQFF.

V gene TRBV24-1 combines with J gene TRBJ2-6, with D hard to call. Deletions cut 0 bases from V and 2 bases from J, with 10 bases between. From germline, CDR1 is KGHDR and CDR2 SFDVKD. The CDR3 has 17 amino acids. Here the CDR3 DNA reads TGTGCCACCAGTGATTTGCACGCAGGTGCTGGGGCCAACGTCCTGACTTTC. It translates to CATSDLHAGAGANVLTF.

A few counts support this clone. This chain joins TRBV19 and TRBJ2-7; no reliable D call. The CDR3 length is 13 residues. Trimming took 7 bases from V and 0 from J, leaving 10 bases between them. Germline CDR1 and CDR2: LNHDA and SQIVND (reference sequence). CDR3 coding DNA: TGTGCCAGTAAAAGCCCGAACTCCTACGAGCAGTACTTC. Translating it yields CASKSPNSYEQYF. The variable domain in full, completed from reference TRBV19 and TRBJ2-7, reads DGGITQSPKYLFRKEGQNVTLSCEQNLNHDAMYWYRQDPGQGLRLIYYSQIVNDFQKGDIAEGYSVSREKKESFPLTVTSAQKNPTAFYLCASKSPNSYEQYFGPGTRLTVT.

This sequence joins TRBV6-2 or TRBV6-3 and TRBJ1-2; TRBD1 is a possible D gene (5 bases). V lost 2 bases to trimming and J lost 0 bases, with 7 bases between them. The CDR3 consists of 14 residues. Germline values: CDR1 MNHEY, CDR2 SVGEGT. DNA of the CDR3: TGTGCCAGCAGTTACGGACATTCTAACTATGGCTACACCTTC. It encodes CASSYGHSNYGYTF.

The CDR3 protein is CASAIRENQPQHF. DNA of the CDR3: TGTGCCAGCGCAATCAGGGAAAATCAGCCCCAGCATTTT. V gene TRBV2 combines with J gene TRBJ1-5, with a tentative D call TRBD1 (5 bases). The V end was cut by 8 bases, the J end by 4 bases, with 12 bases between. Per germline, CDR1 SNHLY and CDR2 FYNNEI. This CDR3 contains 13 residues.

This clone was seen just once. The chain links TRBV7-2 to TRBJ1-6; D call uncertain. The germline V gene encodes CDR1 SGHTA and CDR2 FQGNSA. V dropped 6 bases and J dropped 6 bases, with 12 bases sitting between them. The CDR3 has 14 residues. CDR3 nucleotides: TGTGCCAGCAGGCCCATAGAGCCTAATTCACCCCTCCACTTT. Amino acid sequence: CASRPIEPNSPLHF. Full variable domain (outside the CDR3, taken from reference TRBV7-2 and TRBJ1-6): GAGVSQSPSNKVTEKGKDVELRCDPISGHTALYWYRQSLGQGLEFLIYFQGNSAPDKSGLPSDRFSAERTGGSVSTLTIQRTQQEDSAVYLCASRPIEPNSPLHFGNGTRLTVT.

Concerning this clone: Other nucleotide sequences in the sample specify the same CDR3. This chain connects TRBV29-1 to TRBJ1-1; 9 positions agree with TRBD1. The CDR3 runs to 14 residues. CDR1 SQVTM and CDR2 ANQGSEA come from the germline V gene. With V trimmed by 4 bases and J by 0 bases, 3 bases remained unmatched. The CDR3 nucleotides read TGCAGCGTTGCCCGGACAGGGGTGAACACTGAAGCTTTCTTT. Its translation: CSVARTGVNTEAFF.

The chain uses TRBV10-3 and TRBJ1-2; D gene uncertain. The germline V and J ends were trimmed by 3 bases and 5 bases, with 7 bases remaining between them. Germline V CDR1 and CDR2: ENHRY, SYGVKD. The CDR3 is made up of 12 amino acids. CDR3 loop: CAISEREYGYTF. DNA of the CDR3: TGTGCCATCAGTGAAAGAGAGTATGGCTACACCTTC.

The chain combines TRBV7-2 with TRBJ2-7; 9 bases fit TRBD1. With 4 bases clipped from V and 1 base from J, the junction kept 5 bases outside the gene matches. CDR3 length: 15 residues. From germline, CDR1 is SGHTA and CDR2 FQGNSA. CDR3 amino acids: CASSSRDRVSYEQYF. In DNA form, the CDR3 reads TGTGCCAGCAGCTCCAGGGACAGGGTTTCCTACGAGCAGTACTTC.